A single sample gave rise to the 7 T cell receptor beta chains below, sequenced in a study of cytomegalovirus exposure and HLA in healthy donors. PCR involved 60 Vbeta and 13 Jbeta primers. Clones were read by immunoSEQ multiplex PCR, and TCRdb kept only the in-frame ones, dropping some. The table records around 130,000 clones, more than 80% of them present only once. The specimen sequenced was PBMCs. These receptors originate from a woman aged 30 to 39 in good health and CMV-seropositive.

This chain links TRBV9 with TRBJ2-3; tentative D call: TRBD2 (5 bases). The CDR3 runs to 14 residues. Trimming pared 4 bases from V and 6 bases from J, leaving 15 bases between. Germline V CDR1 and CDR2: SGDLS, YYNGEE. CDR3 region: CASSSSPRRDTQYF. DNA for the CDR3: TGTGCCAGCAGCTCCTCACCTCGGAGGGATACGCAGTATTTT.

The rearrangement links TRBV6-4 to TRBJ1-4; D unresolved. CDR3 size: 10 residues. The germline V gene has CDR1 MRHNA and CDR2 SNTAGT. Between the trimmed V and J ends, which lost 8 bases and 8 bases, there was a span of 6 bases. CDR3 coding DNA: TGTGCCAGCCGAGGGGAAAAACTGTTTTTT. Translated: CASRGEKLFF.

The chain is built from TRBV19 and TRBJ1-1; D is perhaps TRBD1 (6 bases). V lost 6 bases to trimming and J lost 8 bases, with 10 bases between them. This CDR3 is 11 amino acids long. Germline assignment: CDR1 LNHDA and CDR2 SQIVND (reference sequence). CDR3 sequence (DNA): TGTGCCAGTAGGGGGGCAGCGGAAGCTTTCTTT. Its translation: CASRGAAEAFF.

The V call is TRBV15, the J call TRBJ1-5; the D is unclear. V was trimmed by 0 bases and J by 7 bases, leaving 7 bases between them. CDR3 length: 13 residues. Germline CDR1 and CDR2: LNHNV and YYDKDF (reference sequence). This CDR3 is CATSREPVQPQHF. The CDR3 coding sequence is TGTGCCACCAGCAGAGAACCAGTCCAGCCCCAGCATTTT.

This clone was observed once. This chain links TRBV6-1 with TRBJ2-7; 11 bases are shared with TRBD1. The CDR3 spans 13 residues. With 4 bases clipped from V and 6 bases from J, the junction kept 2 bases outside the gene matches. CDR1 and CDR2 from the germline V gene are MNHNS and SASEGT. CDR3 residues: CASSGTGGAEQYF. The CDR3 DNA reads as TGTGCCAGCAGTGGGACAGGGGGCGCCGAGCAGTACTTC.

V is TRBV5-6 and J is TRBJ2-2; 8 bases agree with TRBD1. CDR1 SGHDT and CDR2 YYEEEE come from the germline V gene. The CDR3 covers 15 residues. The ends lost 4 bases at V and 2 bases at J; junction bases unmatched: 4. The CDR3 region is CASSTDRGNTGELFF. The CDR3 coding sequence is TGTGCCAGCAGCACCGACAGGGGAAACACCGGGGAGCTGTTTTTT.

V is TRBV7-8 and J is TRBJ1-4, with D perhaps matching TRBD1 (5 bases). In germline, CDR1 is SGHVS, CDR2 FQNEAQ. The CDR3 extends over 14 amino acids. V was shortened by 11 bases and J by 2 bases, with 15 bases between the two germline ends. The CDR3 coding sequence is TGTGCCCCCGGGGGGGTCATGACTAATGAAAAACTGTTTTTT. Translated, it gives CAPGGVMTNEKLFF.